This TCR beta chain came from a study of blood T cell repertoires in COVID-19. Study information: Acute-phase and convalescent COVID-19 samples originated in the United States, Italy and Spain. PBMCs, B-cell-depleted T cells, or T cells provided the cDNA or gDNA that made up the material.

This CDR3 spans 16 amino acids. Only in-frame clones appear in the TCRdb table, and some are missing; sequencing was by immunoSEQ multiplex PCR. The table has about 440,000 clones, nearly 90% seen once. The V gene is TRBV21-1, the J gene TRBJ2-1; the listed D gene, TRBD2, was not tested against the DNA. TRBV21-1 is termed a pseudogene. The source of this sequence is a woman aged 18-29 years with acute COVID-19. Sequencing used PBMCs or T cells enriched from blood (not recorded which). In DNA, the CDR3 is TGTGCCAGCTCCACCAGACTAGCGAACTCTTACAATGAGCAGTTCTTC. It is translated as CASSTRLANSYNEQFF.